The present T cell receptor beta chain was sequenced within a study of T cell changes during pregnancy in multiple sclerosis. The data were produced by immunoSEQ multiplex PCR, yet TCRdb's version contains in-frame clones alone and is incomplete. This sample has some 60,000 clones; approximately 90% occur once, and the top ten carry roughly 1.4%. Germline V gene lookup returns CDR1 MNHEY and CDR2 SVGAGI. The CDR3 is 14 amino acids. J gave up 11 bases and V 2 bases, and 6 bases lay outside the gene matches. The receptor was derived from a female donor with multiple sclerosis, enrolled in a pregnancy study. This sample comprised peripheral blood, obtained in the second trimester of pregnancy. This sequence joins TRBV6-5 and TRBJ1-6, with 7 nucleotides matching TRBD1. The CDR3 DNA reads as TGTGCCAGCAGTTACGACAGGGCGGGAACACCCCTCCACTTT. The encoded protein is CASSYDRAGTPLHF.